This is a list of T cell receptor beta chains from one sample in a study of OX40 agonist ivuxolimab in advanced cancers. Sequencing used immunoSEQ multiplex PCR; TCRdb keeps in-frame clones, though not all of them. The sample carries about 64,000 clones, about four fifths recorded once. Sequenced material: CD4+ or CD8+ T cells sorted from blood, taken in a trial of the OX40 agonist ivuxolimab. These TCRs come from an adult with an advanced solid tumor such as melanoma, head and neck, liver or kidney cancer. The CDR3 runs from the conserved cysteine through the conserved F or W. Fields, in order: clone size, D gene, J gene, V gene, CDR3 protein, CDR3 DNA. D genes are given only for firm matches. A clone size is listed for some rows: how often the clone was seen (once, few, many), or a class if it is expanded.

>.|TRBD1|TRBJ2-4|TRBV19
CASSETGVGKNIQYF
TGTGCCAGTAGCGAGACAGGGGTGGGCAAAAACATTCAGTACTTC
>.|.|TRBJ1-1|TRBV27
CASRIGFDTEAFF
TGTGCCAGCCGTATCGGATTTGACACTGAAGCTTTCTTT
>.|TRBD1|TRBJ1-2|TRBV11-3
CASSLGQGANYGYTF
TGTGCCAGCAGCTTAGGACAGGGGGCGAACTATGGCTACACCTTC
>.|.|TRBJ2-1|TRBV19
CASSTGRWADNEQFF
TGTGCCAGTAGTACAGGACGCTGGGCAGACAATGAGCAGTTCTTC
>.|TRBD1|TRBJ1-2|TRBV19
CASKIGSQGAYDPGYTF
TGTGCCAGTAAGATTGGGTCACAGGGGGCGTACGATCCTGGCTACACCTTC
>.|.|TRBJ2-1|TRBV13
CASSSREGYLNEQFF
TGTGCCAGCAGCTCTCGTGAAGGCTACCTCAATGAGCAGTTCTTC
>.|.|TRBJ1-1|TRBV7-3
CASSSQPNTEAFF
TGTGCCAGCAGCTCACAACCGAACACTGAAGCTTTCTTT
>.|.|TRBJ1-5|TRBV5-1
CASSPLGYSNQPQHF
TGCGCCAGCAGCCCTCTGGGTTACAGCAATCAGCCCCAGCATTTT
>.|.|TRBJ2-5|TRBV30
CAWDRRRASETQYF
TGTGCCTGGGACCGACGGCGCGCTTCAGAGACCCAGTACTTC
>.|TRBD1|TRBJ2-1|TRBV19
CASSRDSSYNEQFF
TGTGCCAGTAGTAGGGACAGCTCCTACAATGAGCAGTTCTTC
>once|.|TRBJ1-2|TRBV6-5
CASSSQEGFYGYTF
TGTGCCAGCAGTTCCCAGGAGGGGTTCTATGGCTACACCTTC
>.|TRBD2|TRBJ2-1|TRBV7-9
CASSAGGSGSSYNEQFF
TGTGCCAGCAGCGCGGGGGGTAGCGGGAGCTCCTACAATGAGCAGTTCTTC
>.|.|TRBJ2-1|TRBV5-1
CASSLEAGSYNEQFF
TGCGCCAGCAGCTTGGAGGCGGGTAGCTACAATGAGCAGTTCTTC
>.|.|TRBJ2-1|TRBV25-1
CASTRESYNEQFF
TGTGCCAGCACTCGGGAATCCTACAATGAGCAGTTCTTC
>.|.|TRBJ1-2|TRBV19
CASSRQRNYGYTF
TGTGCCAGTAGCCGACAGAGAAACTATGGCTACACCTTC
>.|.|TRBJ2-7|TRBV4-1
CASSHLDSYEQYF
TGCGCCAGCAGCCATTTAGACAGCTACGAGCAGTACTTC
>.|TRBD1|TRBJ1-1|TRBV7-8
CASSSDGGTGAAFF
TGTGCCAGCAGCTCCGACGGGGGGACAGGGGCAGCTTTCTTT
>.|.|TRBJ2-7|TRBV7-2
CASSLYGGTSYEQYF
TGTGCCAGCAGCTTATACGGCGGGACCTCCTACGAGCAGTACTTC
>once|TRBD1|TRBJ1-5|TRBV7-8
CASSVMGQGAGNQPQHF
TGTGCCAGCAGCGTAATGGGACAGGGGGCTGGCAATCAGCCCCAGCATTTT
>few|.|TRBJ1-1|TRBV5-1
CASSFERVSEAFF
TGCGCCAGCAGCTTCGAGAGGGTTTCTGAAGCTTTCTTT
>.|TRBD1|TRBJ2-7|TRBV2
CASSDPRDREPYEQYF
TGTGCCAGCAGTGACCCGAGGGACAGGGAACCCTACGAGCAGTACTTC
>.|TRBD2|TRBJ2-7|TRBV4-3
CASSQGTSGRFYEQYF
TGCGCCAGCAGCCAGGGGACTAGCGGGAGATTCTACGAGCAGTACTTC
>.|TRBD1|TRBJ2-5|TRBV13
CASSGSQGETQYF
TGTGCCAGCAGCGGATCACAGGGGGAGACCCAGTACTTC
>once|TRBD1|TRBJ2-1|TRBV18
CASSLGTVHNEQFF
TGTGCCAGCTCGCTAGGGACAGTACACAATGAGCAGTTCTTC
>.|.|TRBJ2-7|TRBV6-1
CASSEAGGQYYEQYF
TGTGCCAGCAGTGAAGCGGGGGGTCAGTACTACGAGCAGTACTTC
>.|.|TRBJ2-3|TRBV6-6
CASSISYPSTDTQYF
TGTGCCAGCAGTATAAGTTACCCTAGCACAGATACGCAGTATTTT
>.|TRBD2|TRBJ2-2|TRBV7-8
CATSGVNTGELFF
TGTGCCACCAGCGGGGTGAACACCGGGGAGCTGTTTTTT
>.|.|TRBJ1-5|TRBV28
CASSFYGGTSNQPQHF
TGTGCCAGCAGTTTTTACGGCGGGACTAGCAATCAGCCCCAGCATTTT
>.|.|TRBJ2-3|TRBV5-1
CASSLGASLGSAQYF
TGCGCCAGCAGCTTGGGCGCTAGTTTGGGGTCAGCGCAGTATTTT
>.|.|TRBJ2-1|TRBV4-2
CASSQDLVGGTPYNEQFF
TGTGCCAGCAGCCAAGATCTCGTGGGAGGCACCCCCTACAATGAGCAGTTCTTC
>once|.|TRBJ1-1|TRBV25-1
CASSEYQEGTEAFF
TGTGCCAGCAGTGAATATCAGGAAGGTACTGAAGCTTTCTTT
>.|TRBD2|TRBJ2-6|TRBV5-5
CASSWGLAGAGANVLTF
TGTGCCAGCAGCTGGGGACTAGCGGGAGCTGGGGCCAACGTCCTGACTTTC
>.|TRBD1|TRBJ1-1|TRBV30
CAWSLWTGGYTEAFF
TGTGCCTGGAGTCTCTGGACAGGGGGCTACACTGAAGCTTTCTTT
>.|.|TRBJ2-4|TRBV7-2
CASSLNFAARGGNIQYF
TGTGCCAGCAGTTTGAACTTCGCGGCCCGAGGTGGGAACATTCAGTACTTC
>few|TRBD2|TRBJ2-3|TRBV6-1
CASSAAGGPDTQYF
TGTGCCAGCAGTGCTGCGGGAGGGCCAGATACGCAGTATTTT
>.|TRBD1|TRBJ2-3|TRBV12-5
CASGLGGQGGSTFTDTQYF
TGTGCTAGTGGTTTGGGCGGACAGGGTGGGTCGACTTTCACAGATACGCAGTATTTT